What follows are 19 T cell receptor beta chains derived from one specimen sequenced in a study of cytomegalovirus exposure and HLA in healthy donors. Both 60 Vbeta primers and 13 Jbeta primers went into the PCR. Profiling relied on immunoSEQ multiplex PCR, and the TCRdb table lists in-frame clones only, not all of them. This table has some 110,000 clones, nearly 75% appearing once. Material for sequencing was PBMCs. The receptors originated from a man aged 30 to 39 in good health and CMV-seropositive.

This chain connects TRBV7-6 to TRBJ2-3, with 8 bases lining up with TRBD1. CDR1 is SGHVS and CDR2 is FNYEAQ in the germline V gene. Trimming cost V 5 bases and J 3 bases; bases outside gene matches: 7. The CDR3 loop spans 15 amino acids. The CDR3 is CASSTQGAGTDTQYF. The CDR3 DNA is TGTGCCAGCAGCACCCAGGGGGCGGGTACAGATACGCAGTATTTT. The variable domain in full, completed from reference TRBV7-6 and TRBJ2-3, reads GAGVSQSPRYKVTKRGQDVALRCDPISGHVSLYWYRQALGQGPEFLTYFNYEAQQDKSGLPNDRFSAERPEGSISTLTIQRTEQRDSAMYRCASSTQGAGTDTQYFGPGTRLTVL.

The V gene is TRBV10-3, the J gene TRBJ2-1; perhaps TRBD1 as D (6 bases). Trimming pared 7 bases from V and 5 bases from J, leaving 12 bases between. Germline V gene lookup returns CDR1 ENHRY and CDR2 SYGVKD. The CDR3 contains 13 residues. The CDR3 sequence is CAIMGTSNNEQFF. In DNA form, the CDR3 reads TGTGCCATCATGGGGACAAGCAACAATGAGCAGTTCTTC.

This clone has more than one count but fewer than ten. This chain uses TRBV29-1 with TRBJ2-2; D is undetermined. V lost 3 bases and J 6 bases, leaving 8 bases between the germline ends. The CDR3 extends over 12 amino acids. The germline CDR1 and CDR2 sequences are SQVTM and ANQGSEA. This CDR3 is CSVEMTPGELFF. The CDR3 DNA sequence: TGCAGCGTTGAGATGACTCCCGGGGAGCTGTTTTTT.

Details on this clone: The same CDR3 is also encoded by other DNA sequences in this sample. The rearrangement uses TRBV5-4 and TRBJ2-6; unclear D gene. Trimming took 0 bases from V and 0 from J, leaving 7 bases between them. The CDR3 is made up of 16 amino acids. CDR1 SGHNT and CDR2 YYREEE come from the germline V gene (reference sequence). The CDR3 region has the DNA TGTGCCAGCAGCTTGGAGAGAAGCTCTGGGGCCAACGTCCTGACTTTC. Encoded protein: CASSLERSSGANVLTF.

Of note for this clone: The junction departs from the called germline gene at one end, perhaps through a read error. The chain has TRBV2 and TRBJ1-2; perhaps TRBD1 as D (5 bases). This CDR3 is built from 15 residues. CDR1 is SNHLY and CDR2 is FYNNEI in the germline V gene. CDR3 loop: CASSERRGYNYGYPF. The CDR3 DNA reads as TGTGCCAGCAGTGAACGACGGGGGTATAACTATGGCTACCCCTTC. Combining the CDR3 with reference TRBV2 and TRBJ1-2 gives the whole variable domain EPEVTQTPSHQVTQMGQEVILRCVPISNHLYFYWYRQILGQKVEFLVSFYNNEISEKSEIFDDQFSVERPDGSNFTLKIRSTKLEDSAMYFCASSERRGYNYGYPFGSGTRLTVV.

Written as DNA, the CDR3 is TGCGCCAGCAGCCAAAAGGACAGGAGTAACGAGCAGTACTTC. Encoded protein: CASSQKDRSNEQYF. This chain connects TRBV4-1 to TRBJ2-5; 7 bases align to TRBD1. The end of the DNA fits TRBJ2-7 better, so the J call may be wrong. CDR1 is MGHRA and CDR2 is YSYEKL in the germline V gene. This CDR3 is built from 14 residues.

The rearrangement links TRBV19 to TRBJ1-2, with D possibly being TRBD1 (5 bases). This CDR3 is 15 amino acids long. Trimming removed 5 bases from V and 0 bases from J, with 13 bases in between. Germline CDR1 reads LNHDA; CDR2 reads SQIVND (reference sequence). The CDR3 reads CASSRLQGSNYGYTF. The CDR3 bases are TGTGCCAGTAGTCGGTTGCAGGGATCTAACTATGGCTACACCTTC.

The chain is built from TRBV7-6 and TRBJ2-3; D may be TRBD2 (5 bases). The CDR3 is 15 residues long. Germline values: CDR1 SGHVS, CDR2 FNYEAQ. Between the trimmed V and J ends, which lost 4 bases and 4 bases, there was a span of 15 bases. The chain's CDR3 is CASSSGGGAPDTQYF. The DNA for the CDR3 is TGTGCCAGCAGCTCAGGCGGAGGAGCCCCAGATACGCAGTATTTT.

DNA of the CDR3: TGCGCCAGCAGCCAAGGAGGGGGGAGGGGCGAGAACACTGAAGCTTTCTTT. This codes for CASSQGGGRGENTEAFF. This chain connects TRBV4-3 to TRBJ1-1; weak D call: TRBD1 (6 bases). The germline gives CDR1 LGHNA, CDR2 YSLEER. The CDR3 runs 17 residues. Trimming took off 1 base at V and 1 base at J, with 16 bases between the two ends.

The chain links TRBV5-1 to TRBJ2-5; 7 bases align to TRBD1. Germline CDR1 reads SGHRS; CDR2 reads YFSETQ. The length of the CDR3 is 15 residues. Losses at the gene ends were 4 bases for V and 5 bases for J; bases not matched to a gene: 11. The CDR3 here is CASSLDDRARETQYF. DNA for the CDR3: TGCGCCAGCAGCCTGGACGACAGGGCCCGCGAGACCCAGTACTTC.

The V and J genes are TRBV23-1 and TRBJ2-7; TRBD1 aligns across 7 bases. TRBV23-1 is noted as an ORF with a role that remains uncertain. Unmatched junction bases numbered 5, after V lost 0 bases and J lost 3 bases. This CDR3 contains 15 residues. CDR3 bases: TGCGCCAGCAGTCAATCCCATGACAGGGTCTACGAGCAGTACTTC. Amino acids: CASSQSHDRVYEQYF.

The chain couples TRBV7-9 to TRBJ1-5, with D perhaps matching TRBD1 (5 bases). The V end lost 1 base, the J end lost 7 bases, and 17 bases lay between the germline ends. The CDR3 contains 16 residues. Per germline, CDR1 SEHNR and CDR2 FQNEAQ (reference sequence). The CDR3 sequence is CASSLGEGRTRQPQHF. Written as DNA, the CDR3 is TGTGCCAGCAGCTTAGGGGAGGGGAGGACAAGGCAGCCCCAGCATTTT.

The V gene is TRBV28, the J gene TRBJ2-7; TRBD2 matches 11 bases. V gave up 5 bases and J gave up 12 bases; unmatched junction bases: 6. The germline gives CDR1 MDHEN, CDR2 SYDVKM. The CDR3 runs to 12 residues. As DNA, the CDR3 is TGTGCCAGCAGTCCGACTAGCGGGGTCTGGTACTTC. Translating it yields CASSPTSGVWYF.

This clone was seen ten or more times. This chain uses TRBV5-4 with TRBJ2-5; 12 nucleotides match TRBD1. The ends lost 2 bases at V and 5 bases at J; junction bases unmatched: 4. The CDR3 runs to 15 residues. CDR1 SGHNT and CDR2 YYREEE come from the germline V gene (reference sequence). The CDR3 nucleotides read TGTGCCAGCAGCTTACAGGGACAGGGGGCGGAGACCCAGTACTTC. Its protein is CASSLQGQGAETQYF.

The rearrangement uses TRBV29-1 and TRBJ2-2; 9 bases are a match to TRBD1. This CDR3 is built from 16 residues. Per the germline V gene, CDR1 is SQVTM and CDR2 is ANQGSEA. Trimming cost V 7 bases and J 2 bases; bases outside gene matches: 11. The CDR3 reads CSADVRDRDNTGELFF. The CDR3 nucleotides are TGCAGCGCGGACGTCCGGGACAGGGATAACACCGGGGAGCTGTTTTTT.

This chain uses TRBV27 with TRBJ1-6; TRBD1 matches at 8 bases. Germline loops: CDR1 MNHEY, CDR2 SMNVEV (reference sequence). This CDR3 spans 14 amino acids. The trim removed 3 bases at V and 10 bases at J, leaving 5 bases unmatched. This chain's CDR3 is CASSLPGGGSPLHF. The CDR3 DNA follows: TGTGCCAGCAGTTTGCCAGGGGGCGGATCACCCCTCCACTTT.

The chain links TRBV6-6 to TRBJ2-3; possible D gene TRBD2, 6 bases. Trimming left V 2 bases short and J 0 bases short, with 6 bases between. Germline CDR1 is MNHNY and CDR2 is SVGAGI (reference sequence). The CDR3 is made up of 14 amino acids. CDR3: CASSYAGSTDTQYF. The DNA for the CDR3 is TGTGCCAGCAGTTACGCGGGGAGCACAGATACGCAGTATTTT.

In this sample, this clone turned up once. The CDR3 protein is CASSFTGQGDGYTF. CDR3 DNA: TGCGCCAGCAGCTTTACCGGACAGGGTGATGGCTACACCTTC. This chain uses TRBV5-1 with TRBJ1-2; 8 bases agree with TRBD1. CDR3 length: 14 residues. Unmatched junction bases numbered 6, after V lost 2 bases and J lost 6 bases. The germline gives CDR1 SGHRS, CDR2 YFSETQ.

The CDR3 bases are TGCGCCAGCAGCTTGGGGGTCAGGGCCTATGGCTACACCTTC. This translates into CASSLGVRAYGYTF. The chain employs TRBV5-1 and TRBJ1-2; possibly TRBD1 for D (5 bases). The V gene's germline CDR1 is SGHRS and CDR2 YFSETQ. V was cut by 0 bases and J by 4 bases, with 10 bases left in between. The CDR3 loop spans 14 amino acids.